These T cell receptor beta chains were read from a single sample in a study of OX40 agonist ivuxolimab in advanced cancers. Generated by immunoSEQ multiplex PCR, the TCRdb table keeps only in-frame clones and is missing some. The sample lists around 35,000 clones; approximately 79% were seen once. This specimen consisted of CD4+ or CD8+ T cells sorted from blood, obtained in a trial of the OX40 agonist ivuxolimab. These receptors came from an adult with an advanced solid tumor such as melanoma, head and neck, liver or kidney cancer. Both conserved end residues are part of each CDR3. The D gene is left open where the match is weak. A row's size may be missing; if present it is once, few, many or a size class.

d_gene	j_gene	abundance	v_gene	CDR3nt	CDR3aa
TRBD2	TRBJ2-7	-	TRBV6-6	TGTGCCAGCAGTTACCGGGAGGGGGCCTACGAGCAGTACTTC	CASSYREGAYEQYF
-	TRBJ1-5	-	TRBV4-1	TGCGCCAGCAGCCAAGGTCGGGGATTCGGGGATCAGCCCCAGCATTTT	CASSQGRGFGDQPQHF
-	TRBJ2-1	-	TRBV9	TGTGCCAGCAGCCCCCACCTTAGGGATGAGCAGTTCTTC	CASSPHLRDEQFF
-	TRBJ1-1	-	TRBV6-6	TGTGCCACCGGGAGGCAGGAGGACACTGAAGCTTTCTTT	CATGRQEDTEAFF
-	TRBJ1-1	-	TRBV19	TGTGCCAGTAGTGTTTCGATGAACACTGAAGCTTTCTTT	CASSVSMNTEAFF
-	TRBJ2-5	-	TRBV19	TGTGCCAGTAGTATAAGGGGAGAGACCCAGTACTTC	CASSIRGETQYF
TRBD1	TRBJ2-7	once	TRBV4-2	TGTGCCAGCAGCCCAGGGGGCGGGGTCGAGCAGTACTTC	CASSPGGGVEQYF
TRBD2	TRBJ2-1	-	TRBV7-9	TGTGCCAGCAGCCCCTGGACTAGCGGGGGGCTTGAGCAGTTCTTC	CASSPWTSGGLEQFF
-	TRBJ1-2	-	TRBV19	TGTGCCAGTAGTCAACGGACAGATCTTGGGGGCTACACCTTC	CASSQRTDLGGYTF
TRBD2	TRBJ2-2	few	TRBV5-4	TGTGCCAGCAGCCCCCTAGCGGGGGGGCCCTCCACCGGGGAGCTGTTTTTT	CASSPLAGGPSTGELFF
-	TRBJ2-1	-	TRBV7-9	TGTGCCAGCAGCTTAGCCGGTAGCTCCTACAATGAGCAGTTCTTC	CASSLAGSSYNEQFF
TRBD1	TRBJ1-1	-	TRBV19	TGTGCCAGTACCCCCGGGACAGGGGGCTGGATGAACACTGAAGCTTTCTTT	CASTPGTGGWMNTEAFF
-	TRBJ1-1	few	TRBV6-1	TGTGCCAGCAGTGAAGGTGGGGGCACGAACACTGAAGCTTTCTTT	CASSEGGGTNTEAFF
TRBD1	TRBJ2-1	-	TRBV5-1	TGCGCCAGCAGCCATGATCGCGTCCCGGGACAGGGCTTTTTCTCCCCCAACTACAATGAGCAGTTCTTC	CASSHDRVPGQGFFSPNYNEQFF
-	TRBJ2-2	-	TRBV6-5	TGTGCCAGCCGGGCTACGAACACCGGGGAGCTGTTTTTT	CASRATNTGELFF
TRBD1	TRBJ2-7	-	TRBV18	TGTGCCAGCTCACCACGGACAGGGGACGAGCAGTACTTC	CASSPRTGDEQYF
-	TRBJ1-1	-	TRBV19	TGTGCCAGTAAACCGACGGTTAACACTGAAGCTTTCTTT	CASKPTVNTEAFF
-	TRBJ1-5	-	TRBV28	TGTGCCAGCAGCGCACCCCCCCGGGTTAGGAGCAATCAGCCCCAGCATTTT	CASSAPPRVRSNQPQHF
-	TRBJ2-1	-	TRBV25-1	TGTGCCAGCAGTGAATATAAACGGGGGTGGGATGAGCAGTTCTTC	CASSEYKRGWDEQFF
TRBD1	TRBJ1-4	once	TRBV19	TGTGCCAGTAGCAGGGAGGGGACAGTTGAAAAACTGTTTTTT	CASSREGTVEKLFF
-	TRBJ1-6	-	TRBV21-1	TGTGCCAGCAGCAAAACTCGCGGCCCCGATTCACCCCTCCACTTT	CASSKTRGPDSPLHF
-	TRBJ2-3	few	TRBV9	TGTGCCAGCAGCGTCTGGGGGGCCCTAGGAGATACGCAGTATTTT	CASSVWGALGDTQYF
TRBD2	TRBJ2-3	-	TRBV25-1	TGTGCCAGCAGTGATCGGGGGGGCACAGATACGCAGTATTTT	CASSDRGGTDTQYF
-	TRBJ2-2	-	TRBV5-1	TGCGCCAGCAGCTTGACTCTTAACACCGGGGAGCTGTTTTTT	CASSLTLNTGELFF
TRBD1	TRBJ2-7	-	TRBV6-5	TGTGCCAGCAGACCGACAGGGTCCTACGAGCAGTACTTC	CASRPTGSYEQYF
-	TRBJ1-5	-	TRBV27	TGTGCCAGCAGTCCGAACGCGGGCGGCAATCAGCCCCAGCATTTT	CASSPNAGGNQPQHF
TRBD1	TRBJ1-6	medium-sized	TRBV9	TGTGCCAGCAGCGGACAGGGGGCTTATTCACCCCTCCACTTT	CASSGQGAYSPLHF
-	TRBJ2-5	-	TRBV11-2	TGTGCCAGCAGCTTATTTTATGGCAGTCAAGAGACCCAGTACTTC	CASSLFYGSQETQYF
TRBD1	TRBJ1-2	-	TRBV7-2	TGTGCCAGCAGCCTATCCCCGGGGACAGGGGGTGGCTACACCTTC	CASSLSPGTGGGYTF
-	TRBJ2-2	-	TRBV7-2	TGTGCCAGCAGCTTAAGAGGCGGGGCAGACACCGGGGAGCTGTTTTTT	CASSLRGGADTGELFF
-	TRBJ2-2	few	TRBV5-6	TGTGCCAGCAGCTTGAGAGGAAACACGAACACCGGGGAGCTGTTTTTT	CASSLRGNTNTGELFF
-	TRBJ2-7	-	TRBV14	TGTGCCAGCAGCCAAGATTCGGGTTTAGGCAGGAGATCCTACGAGCAGTACTTC	CASSQDSGLGRRSYEQYF
-	TRBJ1-3	-	TRBV30	TGTGCCTGGAGTTACGGGGGGAGGCCTGGAAACACCATATATTTT	CAWSYGGRPGNTIYF
TRBD2	TRBJ2-5	-	TRBV18	TGTGCCAGCTCACCACGGCGGGGGGCTGAACAAGAGACCCAGTACTTC	CASSPRRGAEQETQYF
-	TRBJ2-1	-	TRBV10-3	TGTGCCATCAGTGAGGACTACAATGAGCAGTTCTTC	CAISEDYNEQFF
-	TRBJ1-5	-	TRBV7-6	TGTGCCAGCAGCTTAGCCTTCGCTGCGGAGGGTCCTCAGCCCCAGCATTTT	CASSLAFAAEGPQPQHF
-	TRBJ2-2	-	TRBV6-5	TGTGCCAGCAGTGGGGTCCACGGGGAGCTGTTTTTT	CASSGVHGELFF
TRBD1	TRBJ1-2	-	TRBV29-1	TGCAGCGTTGTAGGGACAGCCTTAAGGTACACCTTC	CSVVGTALRYTF
-	TRBJ2-1	-	TRBV9	TGTGCCAGCAGCGGTACCTCGGAGGGGTTATGGCAGTTCTTC	CASSGTSEGLWQFF
-	TRBJ1-3	medium-sized	TRBV5-6	TGTGCCAGCAGCTGCTTACCGACGGATCCCTCTTGCTCTGGAAACACCATATATTTT	CASSCLPTDPSCSGNTIYF